This T cell receptor beta chain was captured by sequencing in a study of T cell changes during pregnancy in multiple sclerosis. The germline CDR1 and CDR2 sequences are SGHNT and YYREEE (reference sequence). CDR3 size: 13 residues. Trimming left V 2 bases short and J 8 bases short, with 13 bases between. Repertoires were generated with immunoSEQ multiplex PCR, while TCRdb's copy carries only in-frame clones and drops some. This sample has more than 50,000 clones; more than 90% occur once, and the top ten carry 3% to 3.5%. V usage is TRBV5-4 and J usage is TRBJ1-1; TRBD1 might be the D (6 bases). This receptor was obtained from a female donor in good health, enrolled as a control in a pregnancy study. This specimen was peripheral blood, taken in the first trimester of pregnancy. The CDR3 DNA sequence: TGTGCCAGCAGCTTCCCGACAGGTACAGAAGCTTTCTTT. It translates to CASSFPTGTEAFF.